This T cell receptor (beta chain) was captured by sequencing in a study of PD-L1 blockade in urothelial cancer. At the level of the study: Treatment start was followed by blood analysis at 3 weeks (second dose) and again at 6 weeks.

The time point denotes: pretreatment peripheral blood. The CDR3 extends over 12 amino acids. Germline loops: CDR1 GTSNPN, CDR2 SVGIG (reference sequence). V was trimmed by 5 bases and J by 6 bases, leaving 14 bases between them. Measured with immunoSEQ multiplex PCR; TCRdb has only the in-frame clones, and not every one. The sample records about 95,000 clones, almost 90% being singletons. The receptor comes from a man between 60 and 75 years old with urothelial cancer. The rearrangement uses TRBV30 and TRBJ2-7, with D possibly matching TRBD2 (5 bases). The sample in question was PBMCs, obtained around atezolizumab (anti-PD-L1) treatment. Here the CDR3 reads CAWSDRGFEQYF. CDR3 nucleotides: TGTGCCTGGTCGGACCGCGGGTTCGAGCAGTACTTC.